These 18 T cell receptor beta chains came from one sample sequenced in a study of cytomegalovirus exposure and HLA in healthy donors. Primers for the PCR totalled 60 Vbeta and 13 Jbeta. The table came from immunoSEQ multiplex PCR; TCRdb's copy has only in-frame clones and leaves some out. The specimen's table records about 210,000 clones. Sequenced sample: PBMCs. The receptors derive from a woman younger than 45 in good health and CMV-seropositive.

J is TRBJ2-2 and V is TRBV7-9; 7 bases agree with TRBD1. Trimming removed 2 bases from V and 7 bases from J; junction bases left unmatched: 4. CDR1 SEHNR and CDR2 FQNEAQ come from the germline V gene (reference sequence). The CDR3 length is 14 residues. The DNA for the CDR3 is TGTGCCAGCAGCTTAAAGGGGGCCGGCGGGGAGCTGTTTTTT. It encodes CASSLKGAGGELFF.

The J gene is TRBJ2-7, the V gene TRBV4-1; TRBD2 matches 11 bases. Losses at the gene ends were 0 bases for V and 3 bases for J; bases not matched to a gene: 13. CDR3 length: 19 residues. In germline, CDR1 is MGHRA, CDR2 YSYEKL. CDR3 in amino acids: CASSQDLPFLAGGVYEQYF. The CDR3 nucleotides are TGCGCCAGCAGCCAAGACCTTCCTTTTCTAGCGGGAGGTGTCTACGAGCAGTACTTC.

V gene TRBV18 combines with J gene TRBJ1-4; 11 bases match TRBD1. Germline V gene data show CDR1 as KGHSH and CDR2 as LQKENI. The V segment lost 2 bases and the J segment 4 bases; nucleotides outside the gene matches: 12. The CDR3 sequence is 19 residues long. The CDR3 reads CASSPFPGQGARGNEKLFF. The CDR3 DNA sequence: TGTGCCAGCTCACCATTCCCCGGACAGGGGGCGAGGGGTAATGAAAAACTGTTTTTT. The full variable domain, with the rest looked up from reference TRBV18 and TRBJ1-4, is NAGVMQNPRHLVRRRGQEARLRCSPMKGHSHVYWYRQLPEEGLKFMVYLQKENIIDESGMPKERFSAEFPKEGPSILRIQQVVRGDSAAYFCASSPFPGQGARGNEKLFFGSGTQLSVL.

V usage is TRBV4-3 and J usage is TRBJ2-1; 10 positions agree with TRBD2. The trim removed 2 bases at V and 9 bases at J, leaving 10 bases unmatched. The germline CDR1 and CDR2 sequences are LGHNA and YSLEER. This CDR3 contains 16 residues. CDR3 sequence: CASSQHHSGRDREQFF. CDR3 bases: TGCGCCAGCAGCCAACACCACAGCGGGAGGGATCGTGAGCAGTTCTTC.

The genes are TRBV10-3 and TRBJ2-5, with TRBD1 as a possible D gene (5 bases). Germline values: CDR1 ENHRY, CDR2 SYGVKD. Trimming removed 4 bases at V and 4 bases at J, with 10 bases between. This CDR3 is 13 amino acids long. The chain's CDR3 is CAISAQGGETQYF. Written as DNA, the CDR3 is TGTGCCATCAGTGCTCAGGGTGGAGAGACCCAGTACTTC.

The chain combines TRBV28 with TRBJ2-3; possibly TRBD2 for D (5 bases). This CDR3 region has 17 residues. The germline gives CDR1 MDHEN, CDR2 SYDVKM. Trimming removed 4 bases from V and 5 bases from J, with 22 bases in between. CDR3 in DNA: TGTGCCAGCAGTTCTCCCCAAGTGGGAGAGATAGAAGATACGCAGTATTTT. It encodes CASSSPQVGEIEDTQYF.

This chain connects TRBV9 to TRBJ2-1; tentative D call: TRBD1 (6 bases). Germline V gene lookup returns CDR1 SGDLS and CDR2 YYNGEE. Trimming shortened V by 3 bases and J by 0 bases, and 16 bases separated the two germline ends. The CDR3 has 17 residues. The CDR3 loop reads CASSGPGAWASYNEQFF. The CDR3 nucleotides are TGTGCCAGCAGCGGACCAGGGGCCTGGGCCTCCTACAATGAGCAGTTCTTC.

The gene calls are TRBV5-6 and TRBJ2-7; possible D gene TRBD1, 5 bases. The V end was cut by 0 bases, the J end by 2 bases, with 12 bases between. The CDR3 is made up of 15 amino acids. Germline loops: CDR1 SGHDT, CDR2 YYEEEE. The CDR3 region has the DNA TGTGCCAGCAGCTTGGGTTTAGGGGTGGCCTACGAGCAGTACTTC. This codes for CASSLGLGVAYEQYF.

About this clone: A junction boundary mismatches the germline segment, possibly from a read error. Other DNA sequences within the sample encode an identical CDR3. The chain recombines TRBV18 with TRBJ1-1, with no clear D. Germline CDR1 is KGHSH and CDR2 is LQKENI. The CDR3 runs 15 residues. The CDR3 region is CASSPQRPKNTEAFF. CDR3 DNA sequence: TGTGCCAGTTCACCACAGCGGCCGAAGAACACTGAAGCTTTCTTT. The whole variable domain, filled in from reference TRBV18 and TRBJ1-1, reads NAGVMQNPRHLVRRRGQEARLRCSPMKGHSHVYWYRQLPEEGLKFMVYLQKENIIDESGMPKERFSAEFPKEGPSILRIQQVVRGDSAAYFCASSPQRPKNTEAFFGQGTRLTVV.

This chain connects TRBV9 to TRBJ2-7; TRBD1 might be the D (5 bases). The CDR3 has 14 amino acids. CDR1 is SGDLS, CDR2 YYNGEE, per germline. V was trimmed by 4 bases and J by 5 bases, leaving 16 bases between them. The CDR3 region has the DNA TGTGCCAGCAGCCTTTCCGAATGGGGCGACGAGCAGTACTTC. Translating it yields CASSLSEWGDEQYF.

This chain links TRBV10-3 with TRBJ2-7; 7 bases are shared with TRBD2. Germline V lookup: CDR1 ENHRY, CDR2 SYGVKD. CDR3 length: 16 amino acids. V lost 2 bases and J lost 3; bases outside the gene matches: 10. CDR3 amino acids: CAISEILRGLVYEQYF. The CDR3 DNA follows: TGTGCCATCAGTGAGATTCTGCGGGGGTTGGTCTACGAGCAGTACTTC.

The rearrangement uses TRBV29-1 and TRBJ1-2; the match to TRBD1 covers 9 bases. Per the germline V gene, CDR1 is SQVTM and CDR2 is ANQGSEA. This CDR3 region has 12 residues. The V gene end was trimmed by 6 bases and the J gene end by 8 bases; junction bases not matched to a gene: 7. The CDR3 DNA reads as TGCAGCGTGGGAAGGACAGGGGCCGGCTACACCTTC. Encoded protein: CSVGRTGAGYTF.

The rearrangement uses TRBV6-6 and TRBJ2-7; 8 bases are a match to TRBD1. The CDR3 contains 14 residues. Germline-derived CDR1 and CDR2 are MNHNY and SVGAGI (reference sequence). Unmatched junction bases numbered 5, after V lost 5 bases and J lost 2 bases. The CDR3: CASSRGTGAYEQYF. The CDR3 bases are TGTGCCAGCAGTCGTGGGACAGGCGCCTACGAGCAGTACTTC.

This chain joins TRBV18 and TRBJ1-6; maybe TRBD1 (6 bases). V was clipped by 3 bases and J by 0 bases, with 9 bases between them. Germline CDR1 and CDR2: KGHSH and LQKENI. This CDR3 has 16 amino acids. This CDR3 reads CASSPQGSSYNSPLHF. The CDR3 DNA reads TGTGCCAGCTCACCCCAGGGGAGCTCCTATAATTCACCCCTCCACTTT.

J is TRBJ2-1 and V is TRBV19, with TRBD2 matching 15 bases. The CDR3 is 16 amino acids. The germline gives CDR1 LNHDA, CDR2 SQIVND (reference sequence). V was pared by 7 bases and J by 10 bases, with 11 bases of the junction left unmatched. CDR3 region: CASKPGLAGGGGEQFF. In DNA, the CDR3 is TGTGCCAGTAAACCCGGACTAGCGGGAGGGGGCGGGGAGCAGTTCTTC.

V usage is TRBV18 and J usage is TRBJ1-4; D remains ambiguous. The germline gives CDR1 KGHSH, CDR2 LQKENI. The CDR3 consists of 16 residues. The V gene lost 3 bases and the J gene lost 0 bases, with 11 bases spanning the gap. DNA for the CDR3: TGTGCCAGCTCACCCCAGAACCTTGCAACTAATGAAAAACTGTTTTTT. Amino acid sequence: CASSPQNLATNEKLFF.

This rearrangement joins TRBV6-5 to TRBJ2-2; 7 nucleotides line up with TRBD2. The CDR3 has 13 amino acids. Trimming removed 11 bases from V and 6 bases from J; junction bases left unmatched: 9. Germline V CDR1 and CDR2: MNHEY, SVGAGI. The CDR3 protein is CAAYHRGAGELFF. The CDR3 bases are TGTGCCGCCTATCACCGGGGGGCCGGGGAGCTGTTTTTT.

This chain uses TRBV12-5 with TRBJ2-1; 7 nucleotides agree with TRBD2. V gave up 3 bases and J gave up 9 bases; unmatched junction bases: 8. Germline CDR1 reads LGHNT; CDR2 reads FRNRAP. The CDR3 is made up of 14 amino acids. CDR3 sequence (DNA): TGTGCTAGTGGTTTATATCAGGGAGGGAGTGAGCAGTTCTTC. Translating it yields CASGLYQGGSEQFF.